Presented here are 21 T cell receptor beta chains from one specimen sequenced in a study of CD8+ T cells in alopecia areata. Sequencing used cDNA as its template, made by extracting RNA and reverse transcribing it. TCRdb keeps only in-frame clones here, not all; method: immunoSEQ multiplex PCR. The sample includes some 200,000 clones, about 61% of them seen just once. The sequenced material came from CD8+ T cells sorted from blood. The receptors originated from a human donor in good health.

The CDR3 loop reads CSEGQGLQVAKNIQYF. The CDR3 DNA follows: TGCAGCGAGGGACAGGGCCTCCAAGTAGCCAAAAACATTCAGTACTTC. This sequence joins TRBV29-1 and TRBJ2-4, with 9 bases fitting TRBD1. This CDR3 spans 16 amino acids. Unmatched junction bases numbered 10, after V lost 7 bases and J lost 0 bases. Germline V gene data show CDR1 as SQVTM and CDR2 as ANQGSEA.

This clone was seen repeatedly, ten times or more. V is TRBV4-1 and J is TRBJ1-1; D is undetermined. V was trimmed by 4 bases and J by 8 bases, leaving 20 bases between them. The CDR3 spans 15 residues. From germline, CDR1 is MGHRA and CDR2 YSYEKL. The CDR3 here is CASSPTLETRKEAFF. CDR3 in DNA: TGCGCCAGCAGCCCTACCTTGGAGACACGAAAGGAAGCTTTCTTT.

This clone has more than one count but fewer than ten. The rearrangement joins TRBV19 to TRBJ1-5, with D uncertain. Germline V gene data show CDR1 as LNHDA and CDR2 as SQIVND (reference sequence). The CDR3 extends over 15 amino acids. Trimming cost V 1 base and J 0 bases, with 7 bases left between them. The CDR3 is CASSIAGLSNQPQHF. In DNA form, the CDR3 reads TGTGCCAGTAGTATAGCTGGACTTAGCAATCAGCCCCAGCATTTT.

In this sample, this clone turned up a few times. V usage is TRBV7-9 and J usage is TRBJ2-4, with TRBD1 matching over 7 bases. Germline assignment: CDR1 SEHNR and CDR2 FQNEAQ (reference sequence). V trimming: 4 bases; J trimming: 15 bases; junction bases outside the gene matches: 12. The CDR3 extends over 13 amino acids. The CDR3 here is CASSSDRDLLSYF. CDR3 DNA sequence: TGTGCCAGCAGCTCAGACAGGGACCTTCTCTCGTACTTC.

This chain joins TRBV29-1 and TRBJ1-1, with D tentatively TRBD1 (5 bases). Between the trimmed V and J ends, which lost 8 bases and 5 bases, there was a span of 18 bases. The V gene's germline CDR1 is SQVTM and CDR2 ANQGSEA. CDR3 length: 13 amino acids. CDR3 bases: TGCAGCTTCGCTCAATCCGAGGGGACTGAAGCTTTCTTT. It codes for CSFAQSEGTEAFF.

The V call is TRBV4-1, the J call TRBJ1-1, with unresolved D. Between the trimmed V and J ends, which lost 0 bases and 5 bases, there was a span of 10 bases. CDR3 length: 14 residues. Germline V gene sequence: CDR1 MGHRA, CDR2 YSYEKL. The DNA for the CDR3 is TGCGCCAGCAGCCAAGAGGGTTTTGGGACTGAAGCTTTCTTT. Translation: CASSQEGFGTEAFF.

The J gene is TRBJ2-2, the V gene TRBV29-1; possibly TRBD1 or TRBD2 for D (6 bases each). The V end lost 5 bases, the J end lost 1 base, and 8 bases lay between the germline ends. The CDR3 has 13 residues. The germline V gene has CDR1 SQVTM and CDR2 ANQGSEA. The CDR3 region is CSVKGGNTGELFF. CDR3 coding DNA: TGCAGCGTTAAGGGGGGGAACACCGGGGAGCTGTTTTTT.

The chain uses TRBV30 and TRBJ1-5, with D possibly being TRBD1 (5 bases). Germline CDR1 and CDR2: GTSNPN and SVGIG (reference sequence). This CDR3 is built from 15 residues. The V and J ends lost 2 bases and 1 base respectively, with 12 bases between them. CDR3 in amino acids: CAWSTGTLSNQPQHF. The CDR3 DNA follows: TGTGCCTGGAGTACCGGGACGCTAAGCAATCAGCCCCAGCATTTT. The full variable domain, with the rest looked up from reference TRBV30 and TRBJ1-5, is SQTIHQWPATLVQPVGSPLSLECTVEGTSNPNLYWYRQAAGRGLQLLFYSVGIGQISSEVPQNLSASRPQDRQFILSSKKLLLSDSGFYLCAWSTGTLSNQPQHFGDGTRLSIL.

The rearrangement links TRBV7-9 to TRBJ1-2; 7 bases match TRBD1. This CDR3 has 13 residues. Germline V lookup: CDR1 SEHNR, CDR2 FQNEAQ (reference sequence). The V gene end was trimmed by 1 base and the J gene end by 8 bases; junction bases not matched to a gene: 4. The CDR3 nucleotides are TGTGCCAGCAGCTTAGGACAGGGACGCGGCTACACCTTC. Amino acid sequence: CASSLGQGRGYTF.

The DNA of the CDR3 is TGTGCCAGCAGCGGACAGGGCGTGGAGACCCAGTACTTC. This sequence encodes CASSGQGVETQYF. This chain uses TRBV2 with TRBJ2-5, with 8 bases lining up with TRBD1. This CDR3 region has 13 residues. Germline V gene sequence: CDR1 SNHLY, CDR2 FYNNEI. The ends lost 6 bases at V and 5 bases at J; junction bases unmatched: 5.

V usage is TRBV10-2 and J usage is TRBJ1-1; perhaps TRBD1 as D (5 bases). The CDR3 sequence is 12 residues long. Trimming shortened V by 5 bases and J by 3 bases, and 7 bases separated the two germline ends. Germline values: CDR1 WSHSY, CDR2 SAAADI. The CDR3 spells CASSLGDTEAFF. The CDR3 nucleotides are TGCGCCAGCAGTTTAGGGGACACTGAAGCTTTCTTT.

The chain has TRBV5-1 and TRBJ2-5; the D gene is possibly TRBD2 (5 bases). The CDR3 is 13 residues long. Trimming removed 3 bases at V and 6 bases at J, with 12 bases between. CDR1 is SGHRS and CDR2 is YFSETQ in the germline V gene. The CDR3: CASSYTRLKTQYF. The CDR3 DNA is TGCGCCAGCAGCTATACTAGGCTGAAGACCCAGTACTTC.

This clone was detected a few times. The V gene is TRBV27, the J gene TRBJ2-3, with 10 bases identical to TRBD1. Germline V gene lookup returns CDR1 MNHEY and CDR2 SMNVEV (reference sequence). The CDR3 has 15 amino acids. Trimming at V came to 5 bases and at J to 6 bases, leaving 8 bases not matched to a gene. Here the CDR3 reads CASSPTGGGRDTQYF. As DNA, the CDR3 is TGTGCCAGCAGTCCGACAGGGGGCGGTAGGGATACGCAGTATTTT.

J is TRBJ2-7 and V is TRBV7-9, with D unclear. V dropped 1 base and J dropped 2 bases, with 3 bases sitting between them. Germline V CDR1 and CDR2: SEHNR, FQNEAQ (reference sequence). CDR3 length: 12 amino acids. Here the CDR3 DNA reads TGTGCCAGCAGCTTAGACCCCTACGAGCAGTACTTC. Translation: CASSLDPYEQYF. The complete variable domain, with remaining parts taken from reference TRBV7-9 and TRBJ2-7, reads DTGVSQNPRHKITKRGQNVTFRCDPISEHNRLYWYRQTLGQGPEFLTYFQNEAQLEKSRLLSDRFSAERPKGSFSTLEIQRTEQGDSAMYLCASSLDPYEQYFGPGTRLTVT.

The chain has TRBV6-5 and TRBJ2-7; tentative D call: TRBD1 (6 bases). CDR3 length: 13 amino acids. V lost 5 bases and J 4 bases, leaving 12 bases between the germline ends. The V gene's germline CDR1 is MNHEY and CDR2 SVGAGI. The CDR3 sequence: CASSKGTLYEQYF. Here the CDR3 DNA reads TGTGCCAGCAGTAAAGGGACACTTTACGAGCAGTACTTC.

This chain links TRBV27 with TRBJ2-7; 10 positions match TRBD1. The J segment lost 3 bases and the V segment lost 8 bases, leaving 10 bases of the junction unmatched. CDR3 length equals 15 residues. Per the germline V gene, CDR1 is MNHEY and CDR2 is SMNVEV (reference sequence). CDR3 sequence reads: CASATPGQGLYEQYF. For the CDR3, the DNA is TGTGCCAGCGCCACCCCGGGACAGGGGCTCTACGAGCAGTACTTC.

In this sample, this clone turned up once. The V and J genes are TRBV6-6 and TRBJ2-2; D is unclear. The ends were cut back, 10 bases at V and 7 bases at J, with 13 bases in the middle. Germline V CDR1 and CDR2: MNHNY, SVGAGI (reference sequence). This CDR3 is 12 amino acids long. CDR3 coding DNA: TGTGCCACCACGGACGAGGACGGGGAGCTGTTTTTT. Its translation is CATTDEDGELFF.

This clone was counted between two and nine times. The rearrangement links TRBV7-9 to TRBJ1-1; D is unresolved. The germline gives CDR1 SEHNR, CDR2 FQNEAQ (reference sequence). Trimming cost V 7 bases and J 5 bases, with 11 bases left between them. This CDR3 has 12 residues. CDR3 nucleotides: TGTGCCAGCATCAATCCCGGAACTGAAGCTTTCTTT. Amino acids: CASINPGTEAFF.

This sequence joins TRBV29-1 and TRBJ2-1, with D perhaps matching TRBD2 (6 bases). In germline, CDR1 is SQVTM, CDR2 ANQGSEA. This CDR3 is built from 13 residues. V was pared by 1 base and J by 4 bases, with 8 bases between. CDR3 sequence: CSVEAGEYNEQFF. The CDR3 coding sequence is TGCAGCGTTGAAGCGGGGGAGTACAATGAGCAGTTCTTC.

This chain joins TRBV27 and TRBJ1-5, with TRBD1 matching 9 bases. Germline V gene sequence: CDR1 MNHEY, CDR2 SMNVEV (reference sequence). This CDR3 has 15 residues. The V gene end was trimmed by 5 bases and the J gene end by 4 bases; junction bases not matched to a gene: 6. The CDR3 nucleotides are TGTGCCAGCAGTCGGGGACAGGGAAATAATCAGCCCCAGCATTTT. It translates to CASSRGQGNNQPQHF.

The gene calls are TRBV30 and TRBJ2-7; TRBD1 might be the D (6 bases). The germline CDR1 and CDR2 sequences are GTSNPN and SVGIG (reference sequence). The CDR3 runs to 11 residues. Deletions cut 7 bases from V and 2 bases from J, with 9 bases between. The CDR3 DNA follows: TGTGCCTTGGACAGTACCTACGAGCAGTACTTC. It translates to CALDSTYEQYF.